This T cell receptor beta chain stems from a study of read filtering for tumor transcriptome and immune sequencing. Across the study: Revised staging placed 8 or 9 patients in R-ISS I, 15 to 20 in II, about 7 in III. Broader study findings: The sorted CD138-negative fraction was a mixed bone marrow immune population, not purified T cells. IR-seq captured clonotypes deeper and more reliably than RNA-seq. Without single-read clonotypes, shared clonotype proportions correlated more between IR-seq and RNA-seq.

Germline V gene sequence: CDR1 SGHNT, CDR2 YYREEE (reference sequence). The CDR3 is 13 amino acids. Molecular barcoded adaptors covering alpha/delta and beta/gamma chains were used on around 400 ng RNA. TCRdb called the reads again in MiXCR, with one record for every CDR3 protein. The data show about 61,000 distinct CDR3 sequences, approximately 20% seen once. A remark on this clonotype: Its cognate antigen is unknown. The junction shows a germline mismatch at one end, possibly a read error.

This chain connects TRBV5-4 to TRBJ2-1, with a weak D call TRBD2 (7 bases). The receptor was isolated from a donor aged 40 or over with multiple myeloma. Sample: a population of CD138-negative cells sorted from bone marrow. CDR3 sequence: CAGSPAGTPGGFF. DNA of the CDR3: TGTGCCGGCAGCCCAGCAGGGACACCGGGGGGGTTCTTC. Looking up the rest from reference TRBV5-4 and TRBJ2-1 gives the full variable domain: ETGVTQSPTHLIKTRGQQVTLRCSSQSGHNTVSWYQQALGQGPQFIFQYYREEENGRGNFPPRFSGLQFPNYSSELNVNALELDDSALYLCAGSPAGTPGGFFGPGTRLTVL.